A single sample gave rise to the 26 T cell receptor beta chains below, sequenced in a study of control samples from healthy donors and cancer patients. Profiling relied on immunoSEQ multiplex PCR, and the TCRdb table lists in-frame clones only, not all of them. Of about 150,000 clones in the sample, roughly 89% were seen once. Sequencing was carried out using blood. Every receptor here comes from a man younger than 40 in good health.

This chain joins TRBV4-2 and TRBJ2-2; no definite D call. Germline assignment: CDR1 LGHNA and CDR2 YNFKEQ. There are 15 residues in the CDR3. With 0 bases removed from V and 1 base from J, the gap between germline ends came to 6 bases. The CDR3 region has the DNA TGTGCCAGCAGCCAAGATCCCGGGAACACCGGGGAGCTGTTTTTT. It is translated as CASSQDPGNTGELFF.

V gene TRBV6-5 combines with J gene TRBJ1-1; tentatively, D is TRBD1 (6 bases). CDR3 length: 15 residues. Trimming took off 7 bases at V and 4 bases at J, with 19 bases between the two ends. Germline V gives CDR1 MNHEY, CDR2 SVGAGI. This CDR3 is CASKRPQGRGTEAFF. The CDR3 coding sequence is TGTGCCAGCAAAAGACCACAGGGCCGGGGCACTGAAGCTTTCTTT.

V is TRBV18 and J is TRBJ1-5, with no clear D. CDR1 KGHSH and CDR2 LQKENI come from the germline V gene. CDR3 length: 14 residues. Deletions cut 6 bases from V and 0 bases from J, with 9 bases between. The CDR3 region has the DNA TGTGCCAGCTCGCTCGGGAATAGCAATCAGCCCCAGCATTTT. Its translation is CASSLGNSNQPQHF.

CDR3 region: CASSQLGRGDPTDTQYF. CDR3 sequence (DNA): TGTGCCAGCAGCCAACTCGGGCGGGGGGACCCCACAGATACGCAGTATTTT. The gene calls are TRBV4-2 and TRBJ2-3, with TRBD2 matching over 8 bases. CDR1 is LGHNA and CDR2 is YNFKEQ in the germline V gene. This CDR3 has 17 amino acids. The trim removed 2 bases at V and 2 bases at J, leaving 9 bases unmatched.

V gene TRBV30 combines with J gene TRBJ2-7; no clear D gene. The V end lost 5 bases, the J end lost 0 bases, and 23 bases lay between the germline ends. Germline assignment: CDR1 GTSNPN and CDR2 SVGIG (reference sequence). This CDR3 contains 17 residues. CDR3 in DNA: TGTGCCTGGGCCTTCGAGGCTTCTCGATACAGCTCCTACGAGCAGTACTTC. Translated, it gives CAWAFEASRYSSYEQYF.

CDR3 in DNA: TGTGCCAGCAGCCCATGGCAGGGGGGTGGCACTGAAGCTTTCTTT. The encoded protein is CASSPWQGGGTEAFF. The J gene is TRBJ1-1, the V gene TRBV5-4, with 7 bases fitting TRBD1. This CDR3 has 15 residues. The ends lost 4 bases at V and 4 bases at J; junction bases unmatched: 10. Per the germline V gene, CDR1 is SGHNT and CDR2 is YYREEE (reference sequence).

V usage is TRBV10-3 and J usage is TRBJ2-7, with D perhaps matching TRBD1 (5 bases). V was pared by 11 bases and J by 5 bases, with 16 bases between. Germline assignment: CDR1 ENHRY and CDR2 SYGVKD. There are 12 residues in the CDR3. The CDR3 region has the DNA TGTGCCCATGGTGGGGCCCCCAACGAGCAGTACTTC. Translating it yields CAHGGAPNEQYF.

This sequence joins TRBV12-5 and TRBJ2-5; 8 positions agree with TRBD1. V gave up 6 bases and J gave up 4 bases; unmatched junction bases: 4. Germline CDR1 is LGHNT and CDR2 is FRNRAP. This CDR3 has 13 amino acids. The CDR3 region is CASGPDRGETQYF. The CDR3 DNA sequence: TGTGCTAGTGGACCCGACAGGGGAGAGACCCAGTACTTC. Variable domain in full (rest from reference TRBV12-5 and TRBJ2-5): DARVTQTPRHKVTEMGQEVTMRCQPILGHNTVFWYRQTMMQGLELLAYFRNRAPLDDSGMPKDRFSAEMPDATLATLKIQPSEPRDSAVYFCASGPDRGETQYFGPGTRLLVL.

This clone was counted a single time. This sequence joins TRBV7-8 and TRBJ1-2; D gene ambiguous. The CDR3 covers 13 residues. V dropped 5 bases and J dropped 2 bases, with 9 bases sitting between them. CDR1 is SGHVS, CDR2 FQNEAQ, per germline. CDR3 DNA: TGTGCCAGCAGCACCGACCCCAACTATGGCTACACCTTC. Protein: CASSTDPNYGYTF. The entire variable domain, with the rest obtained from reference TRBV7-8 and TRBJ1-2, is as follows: GAGVSQSPRYKVAKRGQDVALRCDPISGHVSLFWYQQALGQGPEFLTYFQNEAQLDKSGLPSDRFFAERPEGSVSTLKIQRTQQEDSAVYLCASSTDPNYGYTFGSGTRLTVV.

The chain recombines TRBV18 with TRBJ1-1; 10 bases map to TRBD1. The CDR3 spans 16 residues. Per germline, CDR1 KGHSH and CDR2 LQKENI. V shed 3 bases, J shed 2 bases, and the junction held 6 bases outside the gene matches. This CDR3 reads CASSPPGTGDNTEAFF. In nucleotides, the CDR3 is TGTGCCAGCTCACCCCCCGGGACAGGGGACAACACTGAAGCTTTCTTT.

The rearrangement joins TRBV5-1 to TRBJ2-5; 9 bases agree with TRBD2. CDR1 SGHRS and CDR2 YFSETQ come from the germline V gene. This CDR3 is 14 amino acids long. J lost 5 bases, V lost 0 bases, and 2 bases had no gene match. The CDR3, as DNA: TGCGCCAGCAGCTTGGGGCTAGCGGGGGAGACCCAGTACTTC. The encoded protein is CASSLGLAGETQYF. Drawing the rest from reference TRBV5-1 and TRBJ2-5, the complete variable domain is KAGVTQTPRYLIKTRGQQVTLSCSPISGHRSVSWYQQTPGQGLQFLFEYFSETQRNKGNFPGRFSGRQFSNSRSEMNVSTLELGDSALYLCASSLGLAGETQYFGPGTRLLVL.

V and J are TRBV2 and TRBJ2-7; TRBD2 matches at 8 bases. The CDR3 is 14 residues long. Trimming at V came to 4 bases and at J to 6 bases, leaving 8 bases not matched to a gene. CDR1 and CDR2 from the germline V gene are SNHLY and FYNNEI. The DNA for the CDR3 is TGTGCCAGCAGTGTGGCCAGCGGGGGAAGCGAGCAGTACTTC. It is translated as CASSVASGGSEQYF.

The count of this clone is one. The CDR3 nucleotides are TGTGCCAGCAGCCAAGATGCGACAGGGATAAATCAGCCCCAGCATTTT. Translation gives CASSQDATGINQPQHF. J is TRBJ1-5 and V is TRBV14; 7 bases line up with TRBD1. This CDR3 has 16 amino acids. V lost 0 bases and J lost 4; bases outside the gene matches: 6. Germline-derived CDR1 and CDR2 are SGHDN and FVKESK. The complete variable domain, with remaining parts taken from reference TRBV14 and TRBJ1-5, reads EAGVTQFPSHSVIEKGQTVTLRCDPISGHDNLYWYRRVMGKEIKFLLHFVKESKQDESGMPNNRFLAERTGGTYSTLKVQPAELEDSGVYFCASSQDATGINQPQHFGDGTRLSIL.

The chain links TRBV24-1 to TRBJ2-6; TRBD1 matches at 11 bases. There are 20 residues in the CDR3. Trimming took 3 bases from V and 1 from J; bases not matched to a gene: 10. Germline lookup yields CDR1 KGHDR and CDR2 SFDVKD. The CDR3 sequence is CATSDRPRTGGLSGANVLTF. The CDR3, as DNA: TGTGCCACCAGTGATCGACCCCGGACAGGGGGCTTGTCTGGGGCCAACGTCCTGACTTTC.

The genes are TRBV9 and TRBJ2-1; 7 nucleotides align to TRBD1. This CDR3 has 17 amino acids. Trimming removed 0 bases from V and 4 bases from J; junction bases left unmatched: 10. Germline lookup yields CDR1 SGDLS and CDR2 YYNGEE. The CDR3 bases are TGTGCCAGCAGCGTAGGCCCCTTACGGGACAGTTACAATGAGCAGTTCTTC. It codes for CASSVGPLRDSYNEQFF.

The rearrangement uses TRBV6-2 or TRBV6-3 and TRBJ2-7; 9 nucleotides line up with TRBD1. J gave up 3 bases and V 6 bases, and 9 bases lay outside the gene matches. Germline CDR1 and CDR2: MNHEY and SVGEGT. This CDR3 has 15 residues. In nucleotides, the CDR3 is TGTGCCAGCAGCTCCCCGGACAGGGGCAACTACGAGCAGTACTTC. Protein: CASSSPDRGNYEQYF.

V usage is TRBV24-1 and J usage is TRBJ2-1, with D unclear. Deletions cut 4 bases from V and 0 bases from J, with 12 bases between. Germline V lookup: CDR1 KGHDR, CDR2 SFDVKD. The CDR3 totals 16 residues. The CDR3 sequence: CATSDLSADSYNEQFF. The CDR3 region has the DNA TGTGCCACCAGTGACCTCAGCGCCGACTCCTACAATGAGCAGTTCTTC.

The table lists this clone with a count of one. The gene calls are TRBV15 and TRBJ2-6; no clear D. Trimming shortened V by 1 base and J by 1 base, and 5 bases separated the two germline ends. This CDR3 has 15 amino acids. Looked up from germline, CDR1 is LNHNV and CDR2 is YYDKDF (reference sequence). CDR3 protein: CATSRALSGANVLTF. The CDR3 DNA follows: TGTGCCACCAGCAGAGCACTGTCTGGGGCCAACGTCCTGACTTTC.

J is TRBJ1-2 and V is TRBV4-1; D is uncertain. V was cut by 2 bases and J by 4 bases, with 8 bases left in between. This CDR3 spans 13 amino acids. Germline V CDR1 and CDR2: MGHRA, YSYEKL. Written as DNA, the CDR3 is TGCGCCAGCAGCCAACCGGATACCTATGGCTACACCTTC. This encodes CASSQPDTYGYTF.

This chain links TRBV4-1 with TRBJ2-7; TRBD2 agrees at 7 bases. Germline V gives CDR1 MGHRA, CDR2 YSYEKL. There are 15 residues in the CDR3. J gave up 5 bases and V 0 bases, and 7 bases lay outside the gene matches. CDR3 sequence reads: CASSQDQASGDEQYF. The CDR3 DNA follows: TGCGCCAGCAGCCAAGATCAGGCCAGCGGGGACGAGCAGTACTTC.

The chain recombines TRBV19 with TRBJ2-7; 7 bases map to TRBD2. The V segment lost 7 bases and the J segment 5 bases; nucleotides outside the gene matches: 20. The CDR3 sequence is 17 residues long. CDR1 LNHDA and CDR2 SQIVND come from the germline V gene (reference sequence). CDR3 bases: TGTGCCAGTAAAAGTGGGTGGGGTACGGGAGGACTAAACGAGCAGTACTTC. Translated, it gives CASKSGWGTGGLNEQYF.

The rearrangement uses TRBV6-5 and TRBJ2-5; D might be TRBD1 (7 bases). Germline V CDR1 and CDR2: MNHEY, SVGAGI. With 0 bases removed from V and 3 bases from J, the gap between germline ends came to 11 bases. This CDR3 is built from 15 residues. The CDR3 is CASSYSSRGEETQYF. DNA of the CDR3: TGTGCCAGCAGTTACTCGTCCAGGGGGGAAGAGACCCAGTACTTC.

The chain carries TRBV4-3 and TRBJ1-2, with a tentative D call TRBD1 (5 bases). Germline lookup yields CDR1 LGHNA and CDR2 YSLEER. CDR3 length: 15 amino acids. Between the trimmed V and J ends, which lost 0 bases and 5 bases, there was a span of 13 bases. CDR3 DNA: TGCGCCAGCAGCCAAGATAGGAACAGGCTATATGGCTACACCTTC. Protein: CASSQDRNRLYGYTF.

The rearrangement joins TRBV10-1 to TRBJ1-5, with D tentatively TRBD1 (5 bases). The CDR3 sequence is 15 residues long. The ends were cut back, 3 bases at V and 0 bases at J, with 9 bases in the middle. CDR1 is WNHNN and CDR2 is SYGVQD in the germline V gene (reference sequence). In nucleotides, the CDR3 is TGCGCCAGCAGTGAAGAAGGGGATAGCAATCAGCCCCAGCATTTT. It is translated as CASSEEGDSNQPQHF.

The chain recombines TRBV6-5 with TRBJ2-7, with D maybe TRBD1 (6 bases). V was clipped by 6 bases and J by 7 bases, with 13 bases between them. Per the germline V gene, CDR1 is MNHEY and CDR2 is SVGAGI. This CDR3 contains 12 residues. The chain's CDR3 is CASRGTGTEQYF. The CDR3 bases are TGTGCCAGCAGGGGAACCGGGACAGAGCAGTACTTC.

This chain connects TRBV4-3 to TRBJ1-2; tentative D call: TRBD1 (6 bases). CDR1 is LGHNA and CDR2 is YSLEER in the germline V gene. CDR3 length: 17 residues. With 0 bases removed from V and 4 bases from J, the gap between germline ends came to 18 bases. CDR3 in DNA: TGCGCCAGCAGCCAAGACCCCGGAGGCAGGGGTTCCTATGGCTACACCTTC. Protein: CASSQDPGGRGSYGYTF.